The 5 T cell receptor beta chains below come from one sample, sequenced in a study of cytomegalovirus exposure and HLA in healthy donors. The PCR made use of 60 Vbeta and 13 Jbeta primers. Clones were sequenced by immunoSEQ multiplex PCR, and TCRdb holds only the in-frame ones, with some missing. The data contain about 100,000 clones, roughly three quarters of them singletons. The sample consisted of PBMCs. The receptors were sampled from a man between 35 and 55 years old in good health and CMV-seronegative.

Concerning this clone: Germline is not matched at one junction end, which may reflect a read error. The sample has other DNA sequences that encode this CDR3 too. This chain links TRBV7-9 with TRBJ1-2; 7 bases are a match to TRBD1. The CDR3 extends over 12 amino acids. CDR1 SEHNR and CDR2 FQNEAQ come from the germline V gene (reference sequence). The CDR3 here is CSSSPRQGDPTF. The CDR3, as DNA: TGTTCCAGCAGTCCCCGACAGGGTGATCCCACCTTC.

The sample holds a few counts of this clone. The J gene is TRBJ1-4, the V gene TRBV7-9, with 9 nucleotides matching TRBD1. Germline trimming cut 1 base from V and 2 bases from J; bases unmatched to any gene: 2. CDR1 SEHNR and CDR2 FQNEAQ come from the germline V gene (reference sequence). CDR3 length: 16 residues. CDR3 protein: CASSLGDRGTNEKLFF. The CDR3 nucleotides are TGTGCCAGCAGCTTAGGCGACAGGGGGACTAATGAAAAACTGTTTTTT.

J is TRBJ2-3 and V is TRBV9, with TRBD2 as a possible D gene (6 bases). The CDR3 has 14 residues. The germline V gene has CDR1 SGDLS and CDR2 YYNGEE. The V gene lost 0 bases and the J gene lost 5 bases, with 10 bases spanning the gap. The CDR3 nucleotides read TGTGCCAGCAGCGTAGCACTAGCTGGAGATACGCAGTATTTT. It specifies CASSVALAGDTQYF. The full variable domain, completed using reference TRBV9 and TRBJ2-3, is DSGVTQTPKHLITATGQRVTLRCSPRSGDLSVYWYQQSLDQGLQFLIQYYNGEERAKGNILERFSAQQFPDLHSELNLSSLELGDSALYFCASSVALAGDTQYFGPGTRLTVL.

The sample holds one count of this clone. This chain uses TRBV4-1 with TRBJ1-2; 8 nucleotides match TRBD1. Per germline, CDR1 MGHRA and CDR2 YSYEKL. The CDR3 extends over 16 amino acids. V lost 0 bases, J lost 5 bases, and 8 bases stayed unmatched. The CDR3 DNA reads as TGCGCCAGCAGCCAAGATGGACAGGGAAGAAAGTATGGCTACACCTTC. This gives the protein CASSQDGQGRKYGYTF.

The CDR3 is CASSQRDSPSDTQYF. The CDR3 region has the DNA TGCGCCAGCAGCCAGCGGGACTCACCGTCGGATACGCAGTATTTT. V and J are TRBV4-1 and TRBJ2-3; D possibly corresponds to TRBD2 (6 bases). V gave up 3 bases and J gave up 6 bases, with 16 bases separating them. This CDR3 has 15 residues. CDR1 is MGHRA, CDR2 YSYEKL, per germline.